This TCR beta chain was observed in a study of a mutant IDH1 vaccine in newly diagnosed glioma. Study details: Visit V12 was scheduled at week 35 and visit V13 at week 47.

CDR1 and CDR2 from the germline V gene are MDHEN and SYDVKM. V was shortened by 6 bases and J by 5 bases, with 14 bases between the two germline ends. This CDR3 region has 14 residues. Time point noted: week 35, safety follow-up. The content of each vaccine dose was 300 ug of mutant IDH1 20-mer peptide, and topical imiquimod accompanied it. On this clone itself: Its antigen is undetermined.

Here immunoSEQ multiplex PCR was the method, and the copy in TCRdb shows in-frame clones only, minus some. Of about 58,000 clones listed, approximately 80% were seen once; the top ten hold roughly 5%. This sequence joins TRBV28 and TRBJ2-1; D remains ambiguous. The sequence came from a man aged 40-49 years with glioma. Source: PBMCs, taken from a glioma patient whose treatment included an IDH1 peptide vaccine. The CDR3 spells CASSPAGQNNEQFF. The CDR3 DNA reads as TGTGCCAGCAGCCCGGCCGGTCAAAACAATGAGCAGTTCTTC.